This T cell receptor (beta chain) was sequenced in a study of blood T cell repertoires in COVID-19. As for the study in general: The United States, Italy and Spain were the sources of the acute and convalescent COVID-19 samples. PBMCs, B-cell-depleted T cells, or T cells provided the cDNA or gDNA that made up the material.

Per germline, CDR1 SGHVS and CDR2 FNYEAQ. After removal of 5 bases from V and 5 bases from J, the junction contained 14 bases not matched to a gene. This CDR3 is 16 amino acids long. In the original processing: Reference gene primer amplification gave estimated nucleated cell counts. Some clones are missing from TCRdb's copy, which holds only in-frame ones; the method was immunoSEQ multiplex PCR. D and trimming were read from the DNA, whereas the V and J calls and clone size are those reported in that table. The sample shows some 150,000 clones, roughly 84% of them seen only once. The gene calls are TRBV7-6 and TRBJ2-5; 7 bases fit TRBD2. The receptor was derived from a woman aged 45 to 65 in a cohort sampled during active or convalescent COVID-19. The sequencing sample was made of peripheral blood. CDR3 DNA: TGTGCCAGCAGCCGGGCCCCGAGCGGGGCCGGGGAGACCCAGTACTTC. This sequence encodes CASSRAPSGAGETQYF.